What follows describes a single T cell receptor (beta chain). Profiling relied on immunoSEQ multiplex PCR, and the TCRdb table lists in-frame clones only, not all of them. In the table there are about 18,000 clones, roughly 73% of which are singletons. Treatment described: randomized to nivolumab then ipilimumab (arm A) or the reverse (arm B). These data come from a study of sequential checkpoint blockade in melanoma. Material: tumor tissue (inferred from file names), obtained from a patient given nivolumab and ipilimumab in sequence. The receptor was isolated from a human donor with melanoma.

CDR3 DNA sequence: TGTGCCAGCAGCTACCGACAGGGCTCCTACGAGCAGTACTTC. It encodes CASSYRQGSYEQYF. The chain combines TRBV11-1 with TRBJ2-7; TRBD1 agrees at 7 bases. There are 14 residues in the CDR3. V shed 4 bases, J shed 0 bases, and the junction held 3 bases outside the gene matches. From germline, CDR1 is SGHAT and CDR2 FQDESV (reference sequence). The variable domain in full, with the rest retrieved from reference TRBV11-1 and TRBJ2-7, is EAEVAQSPRYKITEKSQAVAFWCDPISGHATLYWYRQILGQGPELLVQFQDESVVDDSQLPKDRFSAERLKGVDSTLKIQPAELGDSAMYLCASSYRQGSYEQYFGPGTRLTVT.